Below, one TCR beta chain is given with its context. The entry originates in a study of T cell responses to AZD1222 COVID-19 vaccine. Clones were sequenced by immunoSEQ multiplex PCR, and TCRdb holds only the in-frame ones, with some missing. The profile shows about 120,000 clones, 87% of them singletons. The V gene's germline CDR1 is SGHRS and CDR2 YFSETQ. The CDR3 is made up of 13 amino acids. The V and J ends lost 0 bases and 7 bases respectively, with 10 bases between them. The sequence derives from an adult in good health. The input for sequencing was peripheral blood, taken on day 0 of AZD1222 vaccination. The rearrangement joins TRBV5-1 to TRBJ1-2, with D possibly matching TRBD1 (6 bases). In nucleotides, the CDR3 is TGCGCCAGCAGCTTGGCAGGGGCTCTTGGCTACACCTTC. Translated: CASSLAGALGYTF.